Below, 22 T cell receptor beta chains from the same sample are listed, as sequenced in a study of cytomegalovirus exposure and HLA in healthy donors. Use of 60 Vbeta and 13 Jbeta primers characterized the PCR. Repertoires were generated with immunoSEQ multiplex PCR, while TCRdb's copy carries only in-frame clones and drops some. The sample holds over 100,000 clones; around 73% are singletons and the top ten take 1.3% to 1.5%. The source material was PBMCs. The receptors were sampled from a female donor in good health and CMV-seronegative.

The chain has TRBV18 and TRBJ1-1; D unresolved. This CDR3 is 13 amino acids long. Germline assignment: CDR1 KGHSH and CDR2 LQKENI. V dropped 5 bases and J dropped 0 bases, with 7 bases sitting between them. The CDR3 nucleotides read TGTGCCAGCTCAGCTGACATGAACACTGAAGCTTTCTTT. It translates to CASSADMNTEAFF.

This sequence joins TRBV7-2 and TRBJ2-2, with D possibly matching TRBD1 (6 bases). Deletions cut 2 bases from V and 6 bases from J, with 13 bases between. This CDR3 comprises 15 residues. Germline CDR1 SGHTA, CDR2 FQGNSA. This CDR3 is CASSLSTQGSGELFF. The CDR3 region has the DNA TGTGCCAGCAGCTTATCCACACAGGGATCCGGGGAGCTGTTTTTT.

This clone was seen only once. V gene TRBV5-4 combines with J gene TRBJ2-7; 10 bases map to TRBD2. Germline V gives CDR1 SGHNT, CDR2 YYREEE (reference sequence). V shed 3 bases and J 2 bases; nucleotides not matched to a gene: 8. The CDR3 is 16 amino acids. CDR3 nucleotides: TGTGCCAGCAGCTCGGGCCCCCTAGCGGGAGCCTACGAGCAGTACTTC. It codes for CASSSGPLAGAYEQYF.

The chain has TRBV2 and TRBJ2-7, with D unclear. Trimming shortened V by 9 bases and J by 0 bases, and 15 bases separated the two germline ends. Germline loops: CDR1 SNHLY, CDR2 FYNNEI. The CDR3 loop spans 14 amino acids. The CDR3 loop reads CASQRRVSSYEQYF. For the CDR3, the DNA is TGTGCCAGTCAACGACGGGTGAGCTCCTACGAGCAGTACTTC.

This clone has a handful of counts. The gene calls are TRBV5-1 and TRBJ1-1, with 7 bases matching TRBD1. The junction had 12 bases not matched to a gene; V was cut back by 4 bases and J by 6 bases. From germline, CDR1 is SGHRS and CDR2 YFSETQ. This CDR3 spans 15 amino acids. CDR3 region: CASSREGAQGAEAFF. Here the CDR3 DNA reads TGCGCCAGCAGCCGGGAGGGGGCCCAGGGAGCTGAAGCTTTCTTT.

The V and J genes are TRBV30 and TRBJ1-4, with 7 nucleotides matching TRBD1. Germline trimming cut 3 bases from V and 13 bases from J; bases unmatched to any gene: 5. Germline V gives CDR1 GTSNPN, CDR2 SVGIG (reference sequence). The CDR3 loop spans 11 amino acids. The CDR3 reads CAWRRTGGLFF. The CDR3 DNA reads TGTGCCTGGAGACGGACAGGCGGACTGTTTTTT.

The chain combines TRBV15 with TRBJ1-2, with TRBD1 matching over 7 bases. With 5 bases clipped from V and 8 bases from J, the junction kept 5 bases outside the gene matches. Germline assignment: CDR1 LNHNV and CDR2 YYDKDF (reference sequence). The CDR3 totals 12 residues. CDR3 DNA: TGTGCCACCAGCGAGAGGGGGCGCGGCTACACCTTC. This codes for CATSERGRGYTF.

This clone was detected only a few times. The CDR3 sequence is CASSSGWVTDTQYF. The CDR3 bases are TGTGCCAGTAGTAGCGGTTGGGTCACAGATACGCAGTATTTT. The chain combines TRBV19 with TRBJ2-3; D unclear. V lost 4 bases and J 2 bases, leaving 10 bases between the germline ends. There are 14 residues in the CDR3. Germline V gives CDR1 LNHDA, CDR2 SQIVND (reference sequence).

V usage is TRBV19 and J usage is TRBJ1-3, with D maybe TRBD1 (5 bases). The CDR3 is 12 amino acids. V was clipped by 4 bases and J by 8 bases, with 9 bases between them. Germline lookup yields CDR1 LNHDA and CDR2 SQIVND (reference sequence). The CDR3 region has the DNA TGTGCCAGTAGTAGCAGGGTTGACACCATATATTTT. The encoded protein is CASSSRVDTIYF.

J is TRBJ2-3 and V is TRBV9, with a weak D call TRBD2 (7 bases). Trimming stripped 4 bases from V and 6 bases from J, with 15 bases between. The CDR3 covers 14 residues. The germline V gene encodes CDR1 SGDLS and CDR2 YYNGEE. The CDR3 protein is CASSPLEGGDTQYF. The DNA for the CDR3 is TGTGCCAGCAGCCCATTGGAGGGGGGGGATACGCAGTATTTT.

This clone was detected only a few times. The chain links TRBV9 to TRBJ2-5; 15 bases align to TRBD2. The germline V gene has CDR1 SGDLS and CDR2 YYNGEE. The CDR3 spans 17 residues. V dropped 3 bases and J dropped 5; count of bases not matched to a gene: 8. The CDR3 sequence is CASSAGLAGGPGETQYF. The CDR3 nucleotides are TGTGCCAGCAGCGCCGGACTAGCGGGAGGGCCAGGGGAGACCCAGTACTTC.

V gene TRBV6-5 combines with J gene TRBJ2-1, with D perhaps TRBD2 (6 bases). The V and J ends lost 6 bases and 5 bases respectively, with 8 bases between them. Germline V gene data show CDR1 as MNHEY and CDR2 as SVGAGI. CDR3 length: 12 residues. Written as DNA, the CDR3 is TGTGCCAGCAGAAGACTAGACAATGAGCAGTTCTTC. The encoded protein is CASRRLDNEQFF.

This chain joins TRBV4-3 and TRBJ2-7; D may be TRBD1 (5 bases). The CDR3 is 13 residues long. Germline V gene lookup returns CDR1 LGHNA and CDR2 YSLEER. Trimming took 4 bases from V and 8 from J, leaving 15 bases between them. The CDR3 sequence: CASSLKQDSKQYF. DNA of the CDR3: TGCGCCAGCAGCCTCAAACAGGATTCGAAGCAGTACTTC.

The CDR3 nucleotides read TGTGCCAGCAGCCAAGAGGCTAAACAGCTTCACATTCAGTACTTC. Its translation: CASSQEAKQLHIQYF. The V call is TRBV4-2, the J call TRBJ2-4; no firm D call. Trimming took 0 bases from V and 8 from J, leaving 14 bases between them. Germline V lookup: CDR1 LGHNA, CDR2 YNFKEQ. CDR3 length: 15 amino acids.

The genes are TRBV27 and TRBJ1-1, with D unresolved. Between the trimmed V and J ends, which lost 7 bases and 3 bases, there was a span of 15 bases. The CDR3 length is 14 residues. CDR1 and CDR2 (germline): MNHEY, SMNVEV (reference sequence). The CDR3 here is CASTPSRKDTEAFF. Here the CDR3 DNA reads TGTGCCAGCACCCCTTCTAGAAAGGACACTGAAGCTTTCTTT.

The V call is TRBV9, the J call TRBJ2-7; 9 bases align to TRBD2. The CDR3 is 15 residues long. Germline V gives CDR1 SGDLS, CDR2 YYNGEE. The ends lost 3 bases at V and 2 bases at J; junction bases unmatched: 6. Written as DNA, the CDR3 is TGTGCCAGCAGCGCCGGACTAGCGCGAACCTACGAGCAGTACTTC. The encoded protein is CASSAGLARTYEQYF. Full variable domain (rest looked up from reference TRBV9 and TRBJ2-7): DSGVTQTPKHLITATGQRVTLRCSPRSGDLSVYWYQQSLDQGLQFLIQYYNGEERAKGNILERFSAQQFPDLHSELNLSSLELGDSALYFCASSAGLARTYEQYFGPGTRLTVT.

V is TRBV7-6 and J is TRBJ2-3; D is ambiguous. V dropped 6 bases and J dropped 1 base, with 11 bases sitting between them. The CDR3 contains 14 residues. Looked up from germline, CDR1 is SGHVS and CDR2 is FNYEAQ. The CDR3 here is CASSSDSGTDTQYF. The DNA for the CDR3 is TGTGCCAGCAGTTCTGACTCCGGCACAGATACGCAGTATTTT.

Here the CDR3 reads CASSARDSAFYEQYF. The CDR3 DNA reads as TGTGCCAGCAGCGCCCGGGACAGCGCTTTCTACGAGCAGTACTTC. This sequence joins TRBV21-1 and TRBJ2-7; the tabulated D call, TRBD1, remains unverified against the DNA. TRBV21-1 represents a pseudogene. CDR3 size: 15 residues.

The rearrangement uses TRBV7-2 and TRBJ2-1; TRBD2 aligns across 9 bases. Germline CDR1 reads SGHTA; CDR2 reads FQGNSA. The CDR3 contains 15 residues. V trimming: 1 base; J trimming: 12 bases; junction bases outside the gene matches: 10. The CDR3 sequence is CASSLGLAGTGVQFF. The CDR3 bases are TGTGCCAGCAGCTTAGGTCTAGCGGGGACCGGCGTGCAGTTCTTC.

The table lists this clone with a count of one. The chain links TRBV2 to TRBJ2-3, with D tentatively TRBD2 (7 bases). Trimming pared 2 bases from V and 5 bases from J, leaving 23 bases between. CDR3 length: 18 residues. Germline loops: CDR1 SNHLY, CDR2 FYNNEI. CDR3 in DNA: TGTGCCAGCAGTGAAAGGGGGGGATTGGCAGGGGCTAAAGATACGCAGTATTTT. Its translation: CASSERGGLAGAKDTQYF. Full variable domain (rest looked up from reference TRBV2 and TRBJ2-3): EPEVTQTPSHQVTQMGQEVILRCVPISNHLYFYWYRQILGQKVEFLVSFYNNEISEKSEIFDDQFSVERPDGSNFTLKIRSTKLEDSAMYFCASSERGGLAGAKDTQYFGPGTRLTVL.

The chain has TRBV5-1 and TRBJ2-7, with 7 positions matching TRBD1. The CDR3 covers 15 residues. With V trimmed by 3 bases and J by 4 bases, 10 bases remained unmatched. Germline V gives CDR1 SGHRS, CDR2 YFSETQ. The CDR3: CASSWDGTVKYEQYF. The CDR3 coding sequence is TGCGCCAGCAGCTGGGACGGGACAGTCAAATACGAGCAGTACTTC.

This clone was observed a few times. V and J are TRBV6-1 and TRBJ1-1; TRBD1 might be the D (6 bases). The CDR3 has 14 amino acids. CDR1 and CDR2 from the germline V gene are MNHNS and SASEGT. V lost 2 bases and J 11 bases, leaving 18 bases between the germline ends. CDR3 residues: CASSESEGGLVAFF. Here the CDR3 DNA reads TGTGCCAGCAGTGAATCTGAAGGGGGATTGGTTGCTTTCTTT.